The T cell receptor (beta chain) under discussion was sequenced for a study of cytomegalovirus exposure and HLA in healthy donors. Study-level points and caveats: Sequencing depth roughly uniform across donors was assumed in presence/absence analyses. A later analysis found that most CMV-associated TCR beta chains appeared HLA-restricted. Upon later analysis, HLA-associated TCR beta chains proved more clonally expanded than other, equally common chains.

In regard to this clone: Its specificity is not known.

The PCR employed 60 Vbeta primers together with 13 Jbeta primers. Sequencing used immunoSEQ multiplex PCR; TCRdb keeps in-frame clones, though not all of them. This table holds tens of thousands of clones, roughly 81% found once. Sampled while nominally healthy, donors likely had unrecorded immune exposures. The sequence was collected from a woman aged 18 to 35 in good health and CMV-seropositive. The sample consisted of PBMCs.

CDR3 coding DNA: TGTGCCAGCAGCCTGAGGGAGGCTTATGTTGCTTTCTTT. Amino acids: CASSLREAYVAFF. This chain uses TRBV11-2 with TRBJ1-1; the D is unclear. CDR1 and CDR2 from the germline V gene are SGHAT and FQNNGV. V lost 5 bases to trimming and J lost 11 bases, with 18 bases between them. This CDR3 is built from 13 residues.